These T cell receptor beta chains were read from a single sample in a study of Ad26.COV2.S vaccination and SARS-CoV-2 variants. Data came from immunoSEQ multiplex PCR; TCRdb stores just in-frame clones and leaves some out. The profile shows fewer than 300,000 clones, around 87% of them singletons. The sample was peripheral blood, taken in a trial of Ad26.COV2.S vaccine versus placebo. The source of these receptors is a person aged 18-60 years who received the Ad26.COV2.S COVID-19 vaccine or a placebo. Both conserved end residues are part of each CDR3. The order of the fields is D gene, clone size, V gene, J gene, CDR3 DNA, CDR3 protein. A D gene is named only where the DNA matches it firmly. Where a row states a size, it is once, few, many or the class of an expanded clone; other rows omit it.

d_call: -
clone_size: once
v_call: TRBV19
j_call: TRBJ2-3
cdr3_nt: TGTGCCAGTAGTCCTGCCCACGCTACCACTAGCACAGATACGCAGTATTTT
cdr3_aa: CASSPAHATTSTDTQYF

d_call: -
clone_size: -
v_call: TRBV2
j_call: TRBJ1-2
cdr3_nt: TGTGCCAGCAGTGATGGACGAGGCCCGAGTAACTATGGCTACACCTTC
cdr3_aa: CASSDGRGPSNYGYTF

d_call: -
clone_size: once
v_call: TRBV5-1
j_call: TRBJ2-7
cdr3_nt: TGCGCCAGCAGGGGGGGCACAGGGGTCGACTACGAGCAGTACTTC
cdr3_aa: CASRGGTGVDYEQYF

d_call: -
clone_size: -
v_call: TRBV6-2/TRBV6-3
j_call: TRBJ1-2
cdr3_nt: TGTGCCAGCAGTCGCGGCCGCGGCGGGGGCTACACCTTC
cdr3_aa: CASSRGRGGGYTF

d_call: -
clone_size: -
v_call: TRBV9
j_call: TRBJ2-1
cdr3_nt: TGTGCCAGCAACCGGGACACCCTCCACGGAAGTGAGCAGTTCTTC
cdr3_aa: CASNRDTLHGSEQFF

d_call: -
clone_size: -
v_call: TRBV6-5
j_call: TRBJ2-1
cdr3_nt: TGTGCCAGCCATGGGAGAAGCTCCTACAATGAGCAGTTCTTC
cdr3_aa: CASHGRSSYNEQFF

d_call: -
clone_size: -
v_call: TRBV7-8
j_call: TRBJ2-2
cdr3_nt: TGTGCCAGCAGCCGGGACCTTACCACCGGGGAGCTGTTTTTT
cdr3_aa: CASSRDLTTGELFF

d_call: -
clone_size: -
v_call: TRBV6-5
j_call: TRBJ1-2
cdr3_nt: TGTGCCAGCAGAGAGGGACGGGGATTCTATGGCTACACCTTC
cdr3_aa: CASREGRGFYGYTF

d_call: -
clone_size: -
v_call: TRBV27
j_call: TRBJ1-2
cdr3_nt: TGTGCCAGCAGTCCAGAGGCCAGGCTCTATGGCTACACCTTC
cdr3_aa: CASSPEARLYGYTF

d_call: -
clone_size: -
v_call: TRBV5-1
j_call: TRBJ2-5
cdr3_nt: TGCGCCAGCAGCTTGGGGGATCGGAGGGGCCAAGAGACCCAGTACTTC
cdr3_aa: CASSLGDRRGQETQYF

d_call: TRBD2
clone_size: -
v_call: TRBV19
j_call: TRBJ2-2
cdr3_nt: TGTGCCAGTAGTATAGATGGACCGGGACTAGCGGGAGGAACCGGGGAGCTGTTTTTT
cdr3_aa: CASSIDGPGLAGGTGELFF

d_call: -
clone_size: -
v_call: TRBV7-9
j_call: TRBJ1-1
cdr3_nt: TGTGCCAGCAGCTTGACAGGAGACGGCGAGGCTTTCTTT
cdr3_aa: CASSLTGDGEAFF

d_call: TRBD1
clone_size: -
v_call: TRBV5-1
j_call: TRBJ2-3
cdr3_nt: TGCGCCAGCAGCTCGGGACAGGCGAGCACAGATACGCAGTATTTT
cdr3_aa: CASSSGQASTDTQYF

d_call: TRBD2
clone_size: -
v_call: TRBV30
j_call: TRBJ2-1
cdr3_nt: TGTGCCTGGAGTGTATTGGGGCGGGGGGGAGTAGATGAGCAGTTCTTC
cdr3_aa: CAWSVLGRGGVDEQFF

d_call: -
clone_size: -
v_call: TRBV7-9
j_call: TRBJ2-5
cdr3_nt: TGTGCCAGCAGCTACTCACAGGGAACGTACCAAGAGACCCAGTACTTC
cdr3_aa: CASSYSQGTYQETQYF

d_call: -
clone_size: -
v_call: TRBV11-3
j_call: TRBJ2-2
cdr3_nt: TGTGCCAGCAGCCCCCAGGGTGGGACGAACACCGGGGAGCTGTTTTTT
cdr3_aa: CASSPQGGTNTGELFF

d_call: -
clone_size: once
v_call: TRBV10-3
j_call: TRBJ1-1
cdr3_nt: TGTGCCATCAGTGAGTCGGGCAGGGGGAACACTGAAGCTTTCTTT
cdr3_aa: CAISESGRGNTEAFF

d_call: TRBD2
clone_size: -
v_call: TRBV3-1/TRBV3-2
j_call: TRBJ2-1
cdr3_nt: TGTGCCAGCAGCCAAGGGACTAGCGCTTACAATGAGCAGTTCTTC
cdr3_aa: CASSQGTSAYNEQFF

d_call: -
clone_size: -
v_call: TRBV6-5
j_call: TRBJ2-7
cdr3_nt: TGTGCCAGCACCCCTTTCGCCGGGAGAGGGTACGAGCAGTACTTC
cdr3_aa: CASTPFAGRGYEQYF

d_call: -
clone_size: -
v_call: TRBV20-1
j_call: TRBJ1-5
cdr3_nt: TGCAGTGCTAGTTCAGGGGGCAATCAGCCCCAGCATTTT
cdr3_aa: CSASSGGNQPQHF

d_call: TRBD1
clone_size: -
v_call: TRBV11-2
j_call: TRBJ2-7
cdr3_nt: TGTGCCAGCAGAAGGACAGGGGGCGTCTACGAGCAGTACTTC
cdr3_aa: CASRRTGGVYEQYF

d_call: -
clone_size: -
v_call: TRBV9
j_call: TRBJ2-1
cdr3_nt: TGTGCCAGCAGCGCTCAGACTCGCGACACTCGTAGCTCCTACAATGAGCAGTTCTTC
cdr3_aa: CASSAQTRDTRSSYNEQFF

d_call: -
clone_size: -
v_call: TRBV30
j_call: TRBJ1-3
cdr3_nt: TGTGCCTGGAGTCCGGGGCGAGGAAACACCATATATTTT
cdr3_aa: CAWSPGRGNTIYF

d_call: -
clone_size: once
v_call: TRBV20-1
j_call: TRBJ2-1
cdr3_nt: TGCAGTGCTAGTCTCAGCGGAAAGTACAATGAGCAGTTCTTC
cdr3_aa: CSASLSGKYNEQFF

d_call: -
clone_size: -
v_call: TRBV9
j_call: TRBJ2-3
cdr3_nt: TGTGCCAGCAGAACCGGGACCCACAACGGAGATACGCAGTATTTT
cdr3_aa: CASRTGTHNGDTQYF